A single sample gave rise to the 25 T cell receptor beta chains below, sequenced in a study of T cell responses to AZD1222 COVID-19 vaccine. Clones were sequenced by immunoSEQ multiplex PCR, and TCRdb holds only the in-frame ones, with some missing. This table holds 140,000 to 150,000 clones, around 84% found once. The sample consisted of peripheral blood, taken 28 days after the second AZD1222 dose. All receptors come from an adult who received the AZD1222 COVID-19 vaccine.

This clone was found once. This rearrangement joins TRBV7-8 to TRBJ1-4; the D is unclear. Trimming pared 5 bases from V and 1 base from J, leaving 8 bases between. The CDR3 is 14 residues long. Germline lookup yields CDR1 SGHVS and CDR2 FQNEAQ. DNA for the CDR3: TGTGCCAGCAGCCCAGTCGAAACTAATGAAAAACTGTTTTTT. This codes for CASSPVETNEKLFF. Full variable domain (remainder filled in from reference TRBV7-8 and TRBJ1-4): GAGVSQSPRYKVAKRGQDVALRCDPISGHVSLFWYQQALGQGPEFLTYFQNEAQLDKSGLPSDRFFAERPEGSVSTLKIQRTQQEDSAVYLCASSPVETNEKLFFGSGTQLSVL.

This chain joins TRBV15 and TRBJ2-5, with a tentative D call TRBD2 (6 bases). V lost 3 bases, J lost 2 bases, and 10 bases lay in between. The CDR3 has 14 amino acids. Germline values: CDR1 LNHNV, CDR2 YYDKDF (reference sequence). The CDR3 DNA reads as TGTGCCACCAGCAGGCGGGACGGACAAGAGACCCAGTACTTC. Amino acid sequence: CATSRRDGQETQYF.

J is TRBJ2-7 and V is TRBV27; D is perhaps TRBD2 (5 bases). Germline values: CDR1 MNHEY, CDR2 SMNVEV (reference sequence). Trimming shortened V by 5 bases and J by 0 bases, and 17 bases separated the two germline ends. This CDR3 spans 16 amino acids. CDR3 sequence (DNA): TGTGCCAGCAGTCCCTCCCTCGGGGTTCACTCCTACGAGCAGTACTTC. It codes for CASSPSLGVHSYEQYF.

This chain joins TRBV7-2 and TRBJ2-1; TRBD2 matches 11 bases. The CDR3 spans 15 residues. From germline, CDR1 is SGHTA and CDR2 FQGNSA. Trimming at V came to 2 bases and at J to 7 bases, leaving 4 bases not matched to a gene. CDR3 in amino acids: CASSLLAGGGNEQFF. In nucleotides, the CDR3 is TGTGCCAGCAGCTTACTAGCGGGGGGTGGGAATGAGCAGTTCTTC.

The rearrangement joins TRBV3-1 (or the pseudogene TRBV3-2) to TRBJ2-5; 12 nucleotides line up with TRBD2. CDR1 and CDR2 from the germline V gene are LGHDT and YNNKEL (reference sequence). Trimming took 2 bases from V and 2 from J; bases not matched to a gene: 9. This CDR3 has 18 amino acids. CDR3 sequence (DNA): TGTGCCAGCAGCCAACGTCTAGCGGGAGGGACAGGACAAGAGACCCAGTACTTC. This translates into CASSQRLAGGTGQETQYF.

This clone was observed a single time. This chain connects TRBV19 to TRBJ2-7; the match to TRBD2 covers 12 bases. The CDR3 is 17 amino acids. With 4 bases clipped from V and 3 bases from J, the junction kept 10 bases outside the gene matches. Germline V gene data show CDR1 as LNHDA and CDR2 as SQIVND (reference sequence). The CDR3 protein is CASSSSPGLAGFYEQYF. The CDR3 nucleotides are TGTGCCAGTAGTAGTTCCCCTGGACTAGCGGGATTCTACGAGCAGTACTTC.

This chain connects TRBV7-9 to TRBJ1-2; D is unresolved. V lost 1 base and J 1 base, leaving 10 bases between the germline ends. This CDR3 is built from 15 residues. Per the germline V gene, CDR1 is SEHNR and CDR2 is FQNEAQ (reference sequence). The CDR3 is CASSLGAHSNYGYTF. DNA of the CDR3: TGTGCCAGCAGCTTAGGGGCCCACAGTAACTATGGCTACACCTTC. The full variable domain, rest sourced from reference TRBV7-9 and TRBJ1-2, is DTGVSQNPRHKITKRGQNVTFRCDPISEHNRLYWYRQTLGQGPEFLTYFQNEAQLEKSRLLSDRFSAERPKGSFSTLEIQRTEQGDSAMYLCASSLGAHSNYGYTFGSGTRLTVV.

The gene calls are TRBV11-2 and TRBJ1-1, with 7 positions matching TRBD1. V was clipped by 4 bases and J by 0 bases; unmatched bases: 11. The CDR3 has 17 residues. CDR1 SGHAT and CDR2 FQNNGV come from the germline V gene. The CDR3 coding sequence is TGTGCCAGCAGCTCGGACAGGTCATGGTATTTGAACACTGAAGCTTTCTTT. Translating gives CASSSDRSWYLNTEAFF.

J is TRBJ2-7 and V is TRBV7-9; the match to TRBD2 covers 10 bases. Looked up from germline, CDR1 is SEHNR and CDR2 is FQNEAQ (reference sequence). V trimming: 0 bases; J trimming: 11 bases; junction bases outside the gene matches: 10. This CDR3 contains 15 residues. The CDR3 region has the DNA TGTGCCAGCAGCTTAGCGGCGCAGGGAGCGGGGGGGGAGTACTTC. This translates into CASSLAAQGAGGEYF.

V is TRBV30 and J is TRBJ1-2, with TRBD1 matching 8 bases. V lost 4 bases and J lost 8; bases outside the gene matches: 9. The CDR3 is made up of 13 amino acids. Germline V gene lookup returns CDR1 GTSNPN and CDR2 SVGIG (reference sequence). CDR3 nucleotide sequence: TGTGCCTGGAAATCGACAGGGGTATACGGCTACACCTTC. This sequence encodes CAWKSTGVYGYTF.

The CDR3 here is CASSLPGPGSYNSPLHF. The CDR3 DNA follows: TGTGCCAGCAGCTTGCCCGGACCGGGGTCCTATAATTCACCCCTCCACTTT. The chain carries TRBV5-6 and TRBJ1-6; no definite D call. Deletions cut 1 base from V and 1 base from J, with 12 bases between. The CDR3 is 17 residues long. CDR1 is SGHDT, CDR2 YYEEEE, per germline.

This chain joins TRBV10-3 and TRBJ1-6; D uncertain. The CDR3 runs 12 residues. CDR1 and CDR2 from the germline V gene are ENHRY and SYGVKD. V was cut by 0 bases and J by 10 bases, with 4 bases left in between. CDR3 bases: TGTGCCATCAGTGAGTCTCGGTCACCCCTCCACTTT. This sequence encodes CAISESRSPLHF.

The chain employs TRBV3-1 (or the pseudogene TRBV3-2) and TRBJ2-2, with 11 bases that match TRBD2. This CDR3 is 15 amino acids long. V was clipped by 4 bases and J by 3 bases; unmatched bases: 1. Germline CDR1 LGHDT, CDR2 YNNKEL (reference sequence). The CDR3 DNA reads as TGTGCCAGCAGCCGGGGACTAGCGGACACCGGGGAGCTGTTTTTT. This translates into CASSRGLADTGELFF.

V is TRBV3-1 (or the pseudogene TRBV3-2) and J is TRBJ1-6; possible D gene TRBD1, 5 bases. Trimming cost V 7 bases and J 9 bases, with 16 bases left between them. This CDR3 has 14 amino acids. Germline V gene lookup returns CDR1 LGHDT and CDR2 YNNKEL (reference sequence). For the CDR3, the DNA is TGTGCCAGCAAACCCCAAGAGGGGAGTTCACCCCTCCACTTT. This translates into CASKPQEGSSPLHF.

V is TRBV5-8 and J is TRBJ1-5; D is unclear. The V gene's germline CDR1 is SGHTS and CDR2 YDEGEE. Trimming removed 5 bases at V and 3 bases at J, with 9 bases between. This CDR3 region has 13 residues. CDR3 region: CASSSGPNQPQHF. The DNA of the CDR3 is TGTGCCAGCAGTTCTGGTCCCAATCAGCCCCAGCATTTT.

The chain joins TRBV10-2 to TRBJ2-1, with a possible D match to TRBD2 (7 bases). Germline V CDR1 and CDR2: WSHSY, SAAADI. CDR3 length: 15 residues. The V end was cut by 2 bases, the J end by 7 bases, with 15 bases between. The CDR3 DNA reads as TGCGCCAGCAGTGAGGAACTAGAGGGGGGGAATGAGCAGTTCTTC. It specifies CASSEELEGGNEQFF.

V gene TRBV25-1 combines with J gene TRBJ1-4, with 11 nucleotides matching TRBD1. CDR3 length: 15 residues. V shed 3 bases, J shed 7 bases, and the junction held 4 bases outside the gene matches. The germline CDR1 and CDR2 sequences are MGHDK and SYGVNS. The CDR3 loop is CASSDSGTGGEKLFF. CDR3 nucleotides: TGTGCCAGCAGTGACTCCGGGACAGGGGGTGAAAAACTGTTTTTT.

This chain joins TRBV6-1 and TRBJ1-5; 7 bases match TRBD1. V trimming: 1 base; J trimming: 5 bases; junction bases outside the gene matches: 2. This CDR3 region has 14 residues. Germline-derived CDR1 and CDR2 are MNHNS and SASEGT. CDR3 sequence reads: CASSEGGQYQPQHF. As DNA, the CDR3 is TGTGCCAGCAGTGAAGGGGGACAGTATCAGCCCCAGCATTTT.

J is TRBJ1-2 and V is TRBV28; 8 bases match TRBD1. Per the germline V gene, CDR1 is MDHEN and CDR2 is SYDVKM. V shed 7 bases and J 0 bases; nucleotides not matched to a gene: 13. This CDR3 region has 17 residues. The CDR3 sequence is CASILLDRESPNYGYTF. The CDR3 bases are TGTGCCAGCATTCTACTGGACAGGGAATCTCCTAACTATGGCTACACCTTC.

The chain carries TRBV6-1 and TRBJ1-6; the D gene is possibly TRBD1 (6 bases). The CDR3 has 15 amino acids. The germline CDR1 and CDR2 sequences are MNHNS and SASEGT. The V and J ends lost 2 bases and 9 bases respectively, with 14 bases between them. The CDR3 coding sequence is TGTGCCAGCAGTGAAAATTGGACAGTGAGTTCACCCCTCCACTTT. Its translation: CASSENWTVSSPLHF.

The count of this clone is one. The chain's CDR3 is CATSRDGQRNEKLFF. CDR3 in DNA: TGTGCCACCAGCAGAGACGGACAGCGTAATGAAAAACTGTTTTTT. This chain links TRBV15 with TRBJ1-4; TRBD1 is a possible D gene (6 bases). CDR3 size: 15 residues. The germline V gene encodes CDR1 LNHNV and CDR2 YYDKDF (reference sequence). V dropped 0 bases and J dropped 4 bases, with 9 bases sitting between them.

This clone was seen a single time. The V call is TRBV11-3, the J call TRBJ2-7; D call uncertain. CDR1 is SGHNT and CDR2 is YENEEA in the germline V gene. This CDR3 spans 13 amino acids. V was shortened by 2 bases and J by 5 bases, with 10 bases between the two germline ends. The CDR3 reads CASSLSPEHEQYF. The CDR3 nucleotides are TGTGCCAGCAGCTTATCCCCGGAACACGAGCAGTACTTC.

CDR3 region: CASLGDEEKLFF. CDR3 coding DNA: TGTGCCAGCCTAGGCGATGAGGAAAAACTGTTTTTT. This rearrangement joins TRBV6-5 to TRBJ1-4, with D hard to call. Trimming took off 8 bases at V and 8 bases at J, with 12 bases between the two ends. CDR1 is MNHEY and CDR2 is SVGAGI in the germline V gene. This CDR3 has 12 residues.

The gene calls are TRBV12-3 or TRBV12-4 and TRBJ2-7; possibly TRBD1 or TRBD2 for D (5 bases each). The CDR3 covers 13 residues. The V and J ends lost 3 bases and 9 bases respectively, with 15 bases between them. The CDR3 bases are TGTGCCAGCAGTTTGATCGGGACCCCGTGGCAGTACTTC. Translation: CASSLIGTPWQYF.

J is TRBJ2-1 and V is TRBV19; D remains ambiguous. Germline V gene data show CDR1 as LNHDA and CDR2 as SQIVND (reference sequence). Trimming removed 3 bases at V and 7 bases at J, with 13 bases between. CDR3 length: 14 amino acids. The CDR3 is CASSMSSLWNEQFF. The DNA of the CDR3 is TGTGCCAGTAGTATGAGTTCCCTATGGAATGAGCAGTTCTTC. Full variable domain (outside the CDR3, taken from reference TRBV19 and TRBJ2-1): DGGITQSPKYLFRKEGQNVTLSCEQNLNHDAMYWYRQDPGQGLRLIYYSQIVNDFQKGDIAEGYSVSREKKESFPLTVTSAQKNPTAFYLCASSMSSLWNEQFFGPGTRLTVL.